This T cell receptor (beta chain) is from a study of shared clonotypes between healthy human individuals. Study as a whole: CD4 naive cells filled three plates per donor, CD4 memory three, CD8 naive two and CD8 memory one. Study-level findings and limits: Among donors, sharing of clonotypes was expected to be affected by sequencing depth.

Splitting of each subset's genomic DNA was done evenly across several immunoSEQ plates. Using roughly 200 ng DNA, roughly 33,000 T cell genomes, the sorted-subset replicate PCRs were run. Using immunoSEQ multiplex PCR, the repertoire was profiled, and TCRdb retains in-frame clones only, with some absent. Among around 2.5 million clones, roughly 93% were seen once, and the ten largest hold approximately 0.37%. The CDR3 extends over 12 amino acids. Germline-derived CDR1 and CDR2 are SQVTM and ANQGSEA. Comments on this clone: Its cognate antigen is unknown.

The rearrangement joins TRBV29-1 to TRBJ2-5; D might be TRBD1 (6 bases). This TCR came from a man younger than 35 in good health. Some clones in this sample may be carry-over from other donors' samples. Material for sequencing was naive CD4+ T cells from PBMCs. Described subset: CD45RA+ positively selected. The DNA of the CDR3 is TGCTCGACGAAGGAGCTACAGGGGACCCAGTACTTC. Residues: CSTKELQGTQYF.